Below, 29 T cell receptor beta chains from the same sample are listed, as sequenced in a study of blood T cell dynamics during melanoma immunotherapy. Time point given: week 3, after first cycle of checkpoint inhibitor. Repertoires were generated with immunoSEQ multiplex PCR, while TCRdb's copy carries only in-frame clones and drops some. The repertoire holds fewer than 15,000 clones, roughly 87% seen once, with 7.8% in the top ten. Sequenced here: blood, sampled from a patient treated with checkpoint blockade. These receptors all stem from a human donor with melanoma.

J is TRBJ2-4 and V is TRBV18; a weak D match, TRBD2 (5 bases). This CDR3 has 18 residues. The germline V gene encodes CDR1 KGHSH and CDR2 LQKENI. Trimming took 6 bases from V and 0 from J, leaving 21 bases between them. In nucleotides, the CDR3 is TGTGCCAGCTCGCTACTAGGTCCTTCCGGGTTAGCCAAAAACATTCAGTACTTC. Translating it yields CASSLLGPSGLAKNIQYF.

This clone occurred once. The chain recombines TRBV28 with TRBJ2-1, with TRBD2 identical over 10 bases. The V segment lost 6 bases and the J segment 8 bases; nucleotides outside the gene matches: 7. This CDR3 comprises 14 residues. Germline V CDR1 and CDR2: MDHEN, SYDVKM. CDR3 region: CASRRLAGGYEQFF. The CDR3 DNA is TGTGCCAGCAGGAGACTAGCGGGTGGCTATGAGCAGTTCTTC.

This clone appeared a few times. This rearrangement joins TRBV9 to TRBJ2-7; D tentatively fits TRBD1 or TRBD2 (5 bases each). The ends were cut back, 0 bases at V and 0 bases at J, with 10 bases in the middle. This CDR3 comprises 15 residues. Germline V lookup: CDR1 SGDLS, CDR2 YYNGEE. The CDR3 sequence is CASSVAGAGSYEQYF. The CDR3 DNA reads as TGTGCCAGCAGCGTAGCCGGGGCAGGCTCCTACGAGCAGTACTTC. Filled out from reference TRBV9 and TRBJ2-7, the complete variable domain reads DSGVTQTPKHLITATGQRVTLRCSPRSGDLSVYWYQQSLDQGLQFLIQYYNGEERAKGNILERFSAQQFPDLHSELNLSSLELGDSALYFCASSVAGAGSYEQYFGPGTRLTVT.

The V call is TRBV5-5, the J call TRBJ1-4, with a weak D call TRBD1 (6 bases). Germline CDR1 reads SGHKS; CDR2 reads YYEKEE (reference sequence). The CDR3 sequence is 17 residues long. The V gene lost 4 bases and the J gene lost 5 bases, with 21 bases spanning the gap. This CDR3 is CASSQQGPGHGNEKLFF. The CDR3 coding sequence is TGTGCCAGCAGCCAACAAGGCCCGGGACACGGAAATGAAAAACTGTTTTTT.

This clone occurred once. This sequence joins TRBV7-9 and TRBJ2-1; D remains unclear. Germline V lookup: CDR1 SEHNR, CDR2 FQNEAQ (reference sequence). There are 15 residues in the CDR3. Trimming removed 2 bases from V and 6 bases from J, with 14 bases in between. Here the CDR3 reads CASSLRAAGGNEQFF. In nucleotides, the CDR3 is TGTGCCAGCAGCTTAAGGGCGGCTGGTGGCAATGAGCAGTTCTTC.

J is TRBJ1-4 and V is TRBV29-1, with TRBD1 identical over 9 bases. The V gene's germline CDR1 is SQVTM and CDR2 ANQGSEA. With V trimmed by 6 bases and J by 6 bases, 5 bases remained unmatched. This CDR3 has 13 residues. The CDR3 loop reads CSVGDRAYEKLFF. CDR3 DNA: TGCAGCGTGGGGGACAGGGCGTATGAAAAACTGTTTTTT. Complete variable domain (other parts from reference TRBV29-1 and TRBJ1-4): SAVISQKPSRDICQRGTSLTIQCQVDSQVTMMFWYRQQPGQSLTLIATANQGSEATYESGFVIDKFPISRPNLTFSTLTVSNMSPEDSSIYLCSVGDRAYEKLFFGSGTQLSVL.

This CDR3 reads CASSPDPSGSRYNEQFF. The CDR3 DNA reads TGTGCCAGCAGCCCGGACCCCAGCGGGAGTAGGTACAATGAGCAGTTCTTC. The genes are TRBV7-2 and TRBJ2-1; 8 bases line up with TRBD2. Losses at the gene ends were 5 bases for V and 4 bases for J; bases not matched to a gene: 13. Germline assignment: CDR1 SGHTA and CDR2 FQGNSA. CDR3 length equals 17 residues.

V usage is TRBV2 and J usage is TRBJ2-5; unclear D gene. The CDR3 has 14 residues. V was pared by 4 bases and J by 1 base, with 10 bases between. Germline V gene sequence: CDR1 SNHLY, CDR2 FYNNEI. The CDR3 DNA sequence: TGTGCCAGCAGTGTAGGGCTATCCCAAGAGACCCAGTACTTC. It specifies CASSVGLSQETQYF.

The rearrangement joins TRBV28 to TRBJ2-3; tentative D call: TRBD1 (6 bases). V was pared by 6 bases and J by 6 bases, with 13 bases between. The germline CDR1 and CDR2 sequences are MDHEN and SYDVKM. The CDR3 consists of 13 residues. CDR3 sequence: CASRTPGADTQYF. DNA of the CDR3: TGTGCCAGCAGAACCCCAGGGGCCGATACGCAGTATTTT. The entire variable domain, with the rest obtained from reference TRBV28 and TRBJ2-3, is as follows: DVKVTQSSRYLVKRTGEKVFLECVQDMDHENMFWYRQDPGLGLRLIYFSYDVKMKEKGDIPEGYSVSREKKERFSLILESASTNQTSMYLCASRTPGADTQYFGPGTRLTVL.

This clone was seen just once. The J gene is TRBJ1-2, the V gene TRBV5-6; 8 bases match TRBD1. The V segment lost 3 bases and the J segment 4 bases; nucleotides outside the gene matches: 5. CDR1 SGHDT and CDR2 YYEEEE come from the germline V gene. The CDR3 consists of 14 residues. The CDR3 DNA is TGTGCCAGCAGCTATGGACAGGGAATCTATGGCTACACCTTC. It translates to CASSYGQGIYGYTF.

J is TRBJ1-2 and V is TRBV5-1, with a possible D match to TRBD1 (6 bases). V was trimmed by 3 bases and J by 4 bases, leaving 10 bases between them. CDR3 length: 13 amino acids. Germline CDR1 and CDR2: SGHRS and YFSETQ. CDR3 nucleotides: TGCGCCAGCAGCTCGGGGGGCCCCTATGGCTACACCTTC. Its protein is CASSSGGPYGYTF.

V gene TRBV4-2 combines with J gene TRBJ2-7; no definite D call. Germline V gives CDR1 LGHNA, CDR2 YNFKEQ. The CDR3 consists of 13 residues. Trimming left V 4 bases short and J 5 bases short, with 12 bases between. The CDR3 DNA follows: TGTGCCAGCAGCCGCGTCCCTTCCAACGAGCAGTACTTC. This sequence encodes CASSRVPSNEQYF.

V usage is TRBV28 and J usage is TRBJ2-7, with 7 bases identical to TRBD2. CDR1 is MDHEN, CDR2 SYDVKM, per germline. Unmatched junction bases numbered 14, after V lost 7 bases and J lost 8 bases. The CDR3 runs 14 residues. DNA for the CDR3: TGTGCCAGCATCGAGGGCATCTGGAGCGGGAAGCAGTACTTC. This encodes CASIEGIWSGKQYF.

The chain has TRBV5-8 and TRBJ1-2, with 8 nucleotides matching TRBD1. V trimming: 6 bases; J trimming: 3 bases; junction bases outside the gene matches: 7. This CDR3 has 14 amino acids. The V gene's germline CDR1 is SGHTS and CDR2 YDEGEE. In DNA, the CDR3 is TGTGCCAGCACCCTGGACAGGGATGACTATGGCTACACCTTC. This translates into CASTLDRDDYGYTF.

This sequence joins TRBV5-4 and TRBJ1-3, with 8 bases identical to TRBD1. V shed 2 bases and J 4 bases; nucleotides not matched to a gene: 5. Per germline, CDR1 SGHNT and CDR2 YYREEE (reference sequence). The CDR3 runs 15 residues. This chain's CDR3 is CASSFQGAKGNTIYF. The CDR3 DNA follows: TGTGCCAGCAGCTTTCAGGGGGCGAAAGGAAACACCATATATTTT.

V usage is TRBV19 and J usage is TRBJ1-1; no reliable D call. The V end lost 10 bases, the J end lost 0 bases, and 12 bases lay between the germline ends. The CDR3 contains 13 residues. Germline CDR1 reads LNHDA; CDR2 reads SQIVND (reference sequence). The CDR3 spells CATNGPLNTEAFF. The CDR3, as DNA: TGTGCCACTAACGGGCCTTTGAACACTGAAGCTTTCTTT.

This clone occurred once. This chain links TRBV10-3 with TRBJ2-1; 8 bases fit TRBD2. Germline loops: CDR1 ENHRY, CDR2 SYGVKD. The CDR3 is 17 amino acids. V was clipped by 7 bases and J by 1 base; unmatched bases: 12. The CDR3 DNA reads TGTGCCATCACCTCTATAAGCGGGAGAGTTTCCTACAATGAGCAGTTCTTC. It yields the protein CAITSISGRVSYNEQFF.

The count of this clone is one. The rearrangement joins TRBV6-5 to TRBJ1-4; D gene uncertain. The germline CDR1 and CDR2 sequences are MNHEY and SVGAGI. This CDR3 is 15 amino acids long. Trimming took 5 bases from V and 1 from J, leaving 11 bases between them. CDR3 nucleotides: TGTGCCAGCAGTCAGCCGGGTGAAACTAATGAAAAACTGTTTTTT. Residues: CASSQPGETNEKLFF.

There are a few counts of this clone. Here the CDR3 DNA reads TGTGCCAGCAAGACGGGACGAGGCGGCGATGGCTACACCTTC. Encoded protein: CASKTGRGGDGYTF. The rearrangement uses TRBV5-4 and TRBJ1-2; D is perhaps TRBD1 (5 bases). In germline, CDR1 is SGHNT, CDR2 YYREEE (reference sequence). Trimming took 6 bases from V and 6 from J, leaving 18 bases between them. The CDR3 has 14 amino acids.

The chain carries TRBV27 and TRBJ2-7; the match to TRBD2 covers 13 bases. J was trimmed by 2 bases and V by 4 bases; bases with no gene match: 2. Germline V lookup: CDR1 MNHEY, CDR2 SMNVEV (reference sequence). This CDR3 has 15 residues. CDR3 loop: CASSYGLAGAYEQYF. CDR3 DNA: TGTGCCAGCAGTTACGGACTAGCGGGGGCCTACGAGCAGTACTTC.

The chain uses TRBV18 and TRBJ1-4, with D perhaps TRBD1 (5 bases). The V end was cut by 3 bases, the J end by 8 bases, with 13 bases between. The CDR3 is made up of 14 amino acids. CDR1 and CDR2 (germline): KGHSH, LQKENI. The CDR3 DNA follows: TGTGCCAGCTCACCGGAGTTGGGGGGGGAAAAACTGTTTTTT. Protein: CASSPELGGEKLFF.

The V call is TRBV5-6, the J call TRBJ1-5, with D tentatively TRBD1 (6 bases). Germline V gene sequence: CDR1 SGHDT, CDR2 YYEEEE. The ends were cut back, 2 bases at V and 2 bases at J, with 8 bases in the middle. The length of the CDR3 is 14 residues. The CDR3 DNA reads TGTGCCAGCAGCTTTTGGACAGGCAATCAGCCCCAGCATTTT. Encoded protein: CASSFWTGNQPQHF.

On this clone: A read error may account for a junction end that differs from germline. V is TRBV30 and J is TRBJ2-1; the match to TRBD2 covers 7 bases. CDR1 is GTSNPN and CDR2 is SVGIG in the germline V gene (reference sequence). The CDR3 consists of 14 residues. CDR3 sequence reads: CAWSYGGSYHEQFF. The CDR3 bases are TGTGCCTGGAGTTACGGCGGGAGCTACCATGAGCAGTTCTTC.

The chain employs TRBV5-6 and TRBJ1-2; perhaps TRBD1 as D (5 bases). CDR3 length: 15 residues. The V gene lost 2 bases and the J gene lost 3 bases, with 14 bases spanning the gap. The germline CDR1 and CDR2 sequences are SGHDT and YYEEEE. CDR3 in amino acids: CASSFRFEGHYGYTF. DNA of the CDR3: TGTGCCAGCAGCTTTAGGTTTGAGGGACACTATGGCTACACCTTC.

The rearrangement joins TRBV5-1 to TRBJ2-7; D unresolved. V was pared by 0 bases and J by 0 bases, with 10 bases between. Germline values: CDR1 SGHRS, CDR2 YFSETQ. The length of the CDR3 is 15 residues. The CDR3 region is CASSLGGATSYEQYF. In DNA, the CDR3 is TGCGCCAGCAGCTTGGGTGGCGCAACCTCCTACGAGCAGTACTTC.

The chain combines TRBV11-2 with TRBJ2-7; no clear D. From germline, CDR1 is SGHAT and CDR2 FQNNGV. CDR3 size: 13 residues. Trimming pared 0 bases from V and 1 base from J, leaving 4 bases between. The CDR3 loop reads CASSLDLSYEQYF. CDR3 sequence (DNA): TGTGCCAGCAGCTTAGATTTGTCCTACGAGCAGTACTTC.

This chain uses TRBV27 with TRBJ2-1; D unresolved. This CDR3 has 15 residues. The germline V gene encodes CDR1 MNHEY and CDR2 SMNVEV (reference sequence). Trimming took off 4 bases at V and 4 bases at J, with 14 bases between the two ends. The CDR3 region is CASSYRVSPYNEQFF. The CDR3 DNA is TGTGCCAGCAGTTACCGGGTCTCCCCTTACAATGAGCAGTTCTTC.

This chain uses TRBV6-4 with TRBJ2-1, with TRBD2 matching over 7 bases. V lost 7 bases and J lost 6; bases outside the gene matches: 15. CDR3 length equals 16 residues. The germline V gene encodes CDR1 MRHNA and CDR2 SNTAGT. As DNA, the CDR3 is TGTGCCAGCAATACCCGAATAGCGGGCCTCGCCAATGAGCAGTTCTTC. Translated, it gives CASNTRIAGLANEQFF.

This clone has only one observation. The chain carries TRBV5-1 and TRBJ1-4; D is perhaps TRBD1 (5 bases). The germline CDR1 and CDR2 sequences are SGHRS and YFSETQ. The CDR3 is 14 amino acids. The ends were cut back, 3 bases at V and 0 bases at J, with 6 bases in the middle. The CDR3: CASSSRATNEKLFF. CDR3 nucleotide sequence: TGCGCCAGCAGCTCCAGGGCAACTAATGAAAAACTGTTTTTT.